Listed below are T cell receptor beta chains from one sample, sequenced in a study of T-cell memory formation after mild COVID-19. Each CDR3 protein gets one entry after TCRdb re-called the 5' RACE reads with MiXCR. The sample carries about 340,000 distinct CDR3 sequences, about an eighth recorded once. Sequences were obtained from PBMCs or a T cell subset sorted from them (not recorded which). The receptors here all came from a man in his late teens or twenties who had mild COVID-19 (a few samples of this study predate the infection). Cell type and time point are not known. The CDR3 runs from the conserved cysteine through the conserved F or W. D genes are given only for firm matches. Size is stated for part of the rows, as once, few or many counts, or as a class when the clone is expanded.

.,TRBV15,TRBJ2-3,few,TGTGCCACCAGCAGAGATGGGGACTCCCGCACAGATACGCAGTATTTT,CATSRDGDSRTDTQYF
.,TRBV6-2/TRBV6-3,TRBJ2-1,few,TGTGCCAGCAGCGCATGGGGGGCCGGCTCCTACAATGAGCAGTTCTTC,CASSAWGAGSYNEQFF
.,TRBV6-5,TRBJ1-6,once,TGTGCCAGCAGTTATGAAATATGGAATTCACCCCTCCACTTT,CASSYEIWNSPLHF
.,TRBV3-1,TRBJ1-1,.,TGTGCCAGCAGCCGGGGGTCTGAAGCTTTCTTT,CASSRGSEAFF
TRBD1,TRBV20-1,TRBJ2-7,few,TGCAGTGCGGGGGACAGGGGATCCGAGCAGTACTTC,CSAGDRGSEQYF
.,TRBV7-3,TRBJ2-1,few,TGTGCCAGCAGCTTTGACGAGGGAGCGAGGGAGCAGTTCTTC,CASSFDEGAREQFF
.,TRBV5-1,TRBJ2-2,few,TGCGCCAGCAGCTTGGCCCTGGAGGGCACCGGGGAGCTGTTTTTT,CASSLALEGTGELFF
.,TRBV12-3/TRBV12-4,TRBJ1-1,few,TGTGCCAGCAGACCTCAGGTTTTGAACACTGAAGCTTTCTTT,CASRPQVLNTEAFF
.,TRBV18,TRBJ2-7,.,TGTGCCAGCTCACCGCGGGGAAAGGCCATCCCCTACGAGCAGTACTTC,CASSPRGKAIPYEQYF
.,TRBV6-5,TRBJ2-6,many,TGTGCCAGCAGTCCCCTCGGGTCTGGGGCCAACGTCCTGACTTTC,CASSPLGSGANVLTF
.,TRBV27,TRBJ1-1,.,TGTGCCAGCAGTTCCCACTTCGACACTGAAGCTTTCTTT,CASSSHFDTEAFF
.,TRBV9,TRBJ2-2,.,TGTGCCAGCAGCGTAGCCCCAGGGGGGGCCACCGGGGAGCTGTTTTTT,CASSVAPGGATGELFF
.,TRBV7-8,TRBJ1-2,.,TGTGCCAGCAGCGCCCAGACAGCTACCTATGGCTACACCTTC,CASSAQTATYGYTF
TRBD1,TRBV2,TRBJ1-2,few,TGTGCCAGCATTCCGGGACAGGCCCTTGGCTACACCTTC,CASIPGQALGYTF
TRBD2,TRBV20-1,TRBJ2-7,.,TGCAGTGCACAAGGGACTAGCGGGGGTGACTCCTACGAGCAGTACTTC,CSAQGTSGGDSYEQYF
.,TRBV4-3,TRBJ2-5,many,TGCGCCAGCAGCCTAAGGCCTGGGGGGGGCGGAGGAGAGACCCAGTACTTC,CASSLRPGGGGGETQYF
.,TRBV10-3,TRBJ2-7,few,TGTGCCATGCGAAGACAGGAGAGCGCCTACGAGCAGTACTTC,CAMRRQESAYEQYF
TRBD1,TRBV5-1,TRBJ1-1,.,TGCGCCAGCAGCGGGGGACAGGGAATCACTGAAGCTTTCTTT,CASSGGQGITEAFF
TRBD1,TRBV20-1,TRBJ1-2,few,TGCAGTGGACTCGATCCCGCAGGGGGCAACCATGGCTACACCTTC,CSGLDPAGGNHGYTF
.,TRBV6-6,TRBJ1-4,.,TGTGCCAGCTCCAGAACCAATGAAAAACTGTTTTTT,CASSRTNEKLFF
TRBD1,TRBV5-1,TRBJ1-6,.,TGCGCCAGCAGCTCGGGGACAGCTCTTTCACCCCTCCACTTT,CASSSGTALSPLHF
.,TRBV29-1,TRBJ2-1,.,TGCAGCGTTGGGGGGGAGGTCGTCTACAATGAGCAGTTCTTC,CSVGGEVVYNEQFF
.,TRBV7-9,TRBJ1-2,.,TGTGCCAGCAGCTTACTGGATCACAGGGATAACTATGGCTACACCTTC,CASSLLDHRDNYGYTF
.,TRBV5-5,TRBJ2-7,.,TGTGCCAGCAGCGCCGGGACCCGAAGCTCCTACGAGCAGTACTTC,CASSAGTRSSYEQYF
TRBD1,TRBV12-3/TRBV12-4,TRBJ2-2,few,TGTGCCAGCAGTCCGGGACAGTACACCGGGGAGCTGTTTTTT,CASSPGQYTGELFF
.,TRBV19,TRBJ1-5,.,TGTGCCAATAGTATAAGCCAGGTCCGGAGGCAGCCCCAGCATTTT,CANSISQVRRQPQHF
.,TRBV2,TRBJ2-3,.,TGTGCCAGCAGTCATTTAGGGGGGACTAGCACAGATACGCAGTATTTT,CASSHLGGTSTDTQYF